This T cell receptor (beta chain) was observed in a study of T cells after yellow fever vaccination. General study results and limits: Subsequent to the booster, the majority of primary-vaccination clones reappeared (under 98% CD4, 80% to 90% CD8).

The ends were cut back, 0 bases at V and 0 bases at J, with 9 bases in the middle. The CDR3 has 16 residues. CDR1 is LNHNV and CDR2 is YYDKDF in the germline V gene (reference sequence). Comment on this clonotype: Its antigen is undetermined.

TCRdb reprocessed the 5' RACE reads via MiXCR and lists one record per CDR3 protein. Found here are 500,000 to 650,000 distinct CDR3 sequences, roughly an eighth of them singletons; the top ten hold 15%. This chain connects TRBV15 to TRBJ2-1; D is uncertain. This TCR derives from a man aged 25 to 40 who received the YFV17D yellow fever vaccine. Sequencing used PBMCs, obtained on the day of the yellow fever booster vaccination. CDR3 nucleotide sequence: TGTGCCACCAGCAGAGATAGGCGAGGCTCCTACAATGAGCAGTTCTTC. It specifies CATSRDRRGSYNEQFF.